This T cell receptor (beta chain) came from a study of blood T cell repertoires in COVID-19. This clone was detected a few times. Sequencing was performed with immunoSEQ multiplex PCR; in TCRdb, only in-frame clones are kept and a portion is missing. The data hold around 260,000 clones, with 75% to 90% observed a single time. The CDR3 contains 15 residues. The V end was cut by 0 bases, the J end by 6 bases, with 12 bases between. CDR1 is LGHNA and CDR2 is YSLEER in the germline V gene. Input material: peripheral blood. This rearrangement joins TRBV4-3 to TRBJ2-1, with unresolved D. The sequence was collected from a woman in her 70s with COVID-19, enrolled during active disease. CDR3 in amino acids: CASSQDLNSFNEQFF. In nucleotides, the CDR3 is TGCGCCAGCAGCCAAGATCTGAATAGCTTCAATGAGCAGTTCTTC.